This TCR beta chain was captured by sequencing in a study of vaccination and CD4 T cells after COVID-19. Across the whole study: Convalescent participants consisted of six males and four females, two being Hispanic.

Cultured CD4+ T-cell DNA underwent Oncomine TCR Beta short-read sequencing. Via MiXCR, TCRdb re-called the PCR reads, giving one row per CDR3 protein. The data hold approximately 12,000 distinct CDR3 sequences, with about 79% observed a single time. As to this clonotype: Its antigen is not identified.

As for treatment: approximately 9-day PBMC culture with coronavirus spike peptide pools or control peptides (ViraFEST assay). Peptide pool stimulation in ViraFEST expanded antigen-specific T cells, whose TCRs were then sequenced. The CDR3 spans 16 residues. Germline V CDR1 and CDR2: MNHEY, SVGEGT. V was trimmed by 4 bases and J by 4 bases, leaving 19 bases between them. Whole-study findings and limits: The study found median SARS-CoV-2-reactive clonotypes rising from about 20 to 38, not significantly.

The sequence derives from a human donor who had recovered from COVID-19. The rearrangement uses TRBV6-2 or TRBV6-3 and TRBJ2-5; possibly TRBD1 for D (5 bases). The sequencing sample was made of CD4+ T cells from blood, cultured in vitro. In DNA form, the CDR3 reads TGTGCCAGCAGTTCCCCCGGGTCCCCCAGGGCAGAGACCCAGTACTTC. Translating it yields CASSSPGSPRAETQYF.